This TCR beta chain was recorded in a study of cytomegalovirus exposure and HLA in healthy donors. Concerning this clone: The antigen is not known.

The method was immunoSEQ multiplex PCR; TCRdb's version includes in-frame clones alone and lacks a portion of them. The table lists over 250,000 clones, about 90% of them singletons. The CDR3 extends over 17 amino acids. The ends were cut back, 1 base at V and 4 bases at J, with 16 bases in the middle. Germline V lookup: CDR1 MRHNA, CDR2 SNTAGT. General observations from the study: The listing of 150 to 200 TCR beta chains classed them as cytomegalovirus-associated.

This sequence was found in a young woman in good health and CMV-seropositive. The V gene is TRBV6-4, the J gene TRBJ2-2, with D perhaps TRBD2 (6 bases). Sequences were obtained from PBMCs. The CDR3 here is CASSDFLRGKATGELFF. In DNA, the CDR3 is TGTGCCAGCAGTGACTTCCTGCGGGGCAAAGCCACCGGGGAGCTGTTTTTT.